This T cell receptor (beta chain) was identified in a study of regulatory T cells in long-lasting Graves disease. In this sample, this clonotype turned up many times. The target antigen is unknown. This sample's time point: newly diagnosed GD, antithyroid drugs for less than 3 months. Following extraction of RNA from PBMCs, that RNA was used to make the TCR library. Arm-PCR of CDR3 regions and iRepertoire HTBI primers were used to build TCR beta libraries. TCRdb processed the multiplex PCR reads anew with MiXCR; each CDR3 protein has one entry. This table holds about 210,000 distinct CDR3 sequences, roughly 19% found once. In germline, CDR1 is MDHEN, CDR2 SYDVKM. The J segment lost 6 bases and the V segment lost 2 bases, leaving 10 bases of the junction unmatched. The CDR3 spans 15 residues. Study conclusions and caveats: The number of shared public clonotypes was higher in persistent patients (2,741) than new patients (just over 950).

The data also belong to a second study, concerning T cells in Graves' hyperthyroidism and ophthalmopathy. That work adds: The model's output predicted ophthalmopathy at a median of roughly 6.9 months prior to onset.

This rearrangement joins TRBV28 to TRBJ2-7; 7 bases align to TRBD2. The input for sequencing was peripheral blood mononuclear cells (PBMCs), taken at new diagnosis, from a patient treated with antithyroid drugs. The clonotype was recovered from a woman aged 30 to 39 with Graves disease. CDR3 coding DNA: TGTGCCAGCAGTTTAGGGGCGGGGAGGGGTGGCGAGCAGTACTTC. It codes for CASSLGAGRGGEQYF.